The 10 T cell receptor beta chains in this list originate from one sample, sequenced in a study of blood T cells in healthy people across ages (dated by TCRdb to the mid-2010s). Library preparation was by 5' RACE. The instrument given in TCRdb is Illumina HiSeq 2500. A second PCR of about 6 to 11 cycles was run with a J-beta primer mix and a sample-barcoded 5' primer. TCRdb reanalyzed the raw reads on its own, using fastp at Q25 for trimming and MiXCR for clone calling, and kept in-frame beta chains. Every distinct CDR3 protein forms one entry, paired with its most common genes and DNA. Counted in this sample were fewer than 950,000 distinct CDR3 sequences; approximately 55% of them appeared once. Roughly 40% of the sample is held by the ten biggest clonotypes. The sequenced sample was blood. All receptors derive from an older man in good health.

This clonotype was observed a handful of times. The chain has TRBV24-1 and TRBJ1-4, with D uncertain. V shed 4 bases and J shed 3 bases, with 5 bases lying between them. Germline V gene sequence: CDR1 KGHDR, CDR2 SFDVKD. The CDR3 consists of 13 residues. CDR3 loop: CATSDGANEKLFF. The DNA of the CDR3 is TGTGCCACCAGTGACGGTGCTAATGAAAAACTGTTTTTT.

The CDR3 nucleotides are TGTGCCAGCAGAGCAACTAGCGGCTCATCCTACGAGCAGTACTTC. It specifies CASRATSGSSYEQYF. The chain has TRBV12-3 or TRBV12-4 and TRBJ2-7, with 8 positions matching TRBD2. The length of the CDR3 is 15 residues. V lost 6 bases and J lost 1; bases outside the gene matches: 8.

This chain connects TRBV6-5 to TRBJ2-4; 9 positions match TRBD1. The V gene's germline CDR1 is MNHEY and CDR2 SVGAGI. The V segment lost 7 bases and the J segment 13 bases; nucleotides outside the gene matches: 20. The CDR3 spans 16 residues. CDR3 DNA: TGTGCCAGCACTCCCTCCGCCGGGACAGGGCAGAGGGAGCAGTACTTC. It yields the protein CASTPSAGTGQREQYF.

V and J are TRBV9 and TRBJ2-5; TRBD1 aligns across 7 bases. Germline trimming cut 4 bases from V and 3 bases from J; bases unmatched to any gene: 9. The CDR3 length is 15 residues. Germline V CDR1 and CDR2: SGDLS, YYNGEE. The CDR3: CASSLEGAGKETQYF. DNA of the CDR3: TGTGCCAGCAGCCTCGAGGGGGCCGGGAAAGAGACCCAGTACTTC.

The chain carries TRBV29-1 and TRBJ1-1; TRBD1 matches at 7 bases. The CDR3 length is 15 residues. CDR1 is SQVTM and CDR2 is ANQGSEA in the germline V gene. V was clipped by 4 bases and J by 5 bases; unmatched bases: 13. The CDR3 nucleotides are TGCAGCGTTGTAGGAGACAGGGTAAGGGGGACTGAAGCTTTCTTT. Protein: CSVVGDRVRGTEAFF.

The V and J genes are TRBV10-1 and TRBJ2-3, with 10 bases matching TRBD1. This CDR3 spans 14 amino acids. V trimming: 7 bases; J trimming: 2 bases; junction bases outside the gene matches: 3. CDR1 WNHNN and CDR2 SYGVQD come from the germline V gene (reference sequence). CDR3 sequence reads: CASKGTGDTDTQYF. The CDR3 DNA sequence: TGCGCCAGCAAGGGGACAGGGGACACAGATACGCAGTATTTT.

The chain uses TRBV29-1 and TRBJ2-7, with a weak D call TRBD1 (5 bases). The CDR3 length is 13 residues. The germline gives CDR1 SQVTM, CDR2 ANQGSEA. The germline V and J ends were trimmed by 0 bases and 4 bases, with 10 bases remaining between them. The CDR3 DNA is TGCAGCGTTGAAGATAATAGGGGTTACGAGCAGTACTTC. This sequence encodes CSVEDNRGYEQYF.

The chain combines TRBV6-1 with TRBJ1-5, with D possibly TRBD1 on 6 matching bases. Trimming left V 4 bases short and J 15 bases short, with 19 bases between. The CDR3 is made up of 13 amino acids. Per the germline V gene, CDR1 is MNHNS and CDR2 is SASEGT. The CDR3 nucleotides read TGTGCCAGCAGTGGGGGACACCAGAAGGCCCGGCATTTT. As protein: CASSGGHQKARHF.

The genes are TRBV5-1 and TRBJ2-3; D is possibly TRBD2 (5 bases). The CDR3 runs to 13 residues. CDR1 SGHRS and CDR2 YFSETQ come from the germline V gene. Trimming took 4 bases from V and 4 from J, leaving 10 bases between them. CDR3 nucleotides: TGCGCCAGCAGCCCTGAGGGCCCAGATACGCAGTATTTT. Its translation is CASSPEGPDTQYF.

The chain has TRBV27 and TRBJ2-5; D uncertain. Germline CDR1 and CDR2: MNHEY and SMNVEV (reference sequence). V was pared by 5 bases and J by 1 base, with 11 bases between. This CDR3 spans 14 amino acids. CDR3 sequence reads: CASSRQAAQETQYF. The CDR3 DNA follows: TGTGCCAGCAGTCGCCAGGCCGCCCAAGAGACCCAGTACTTC.